These 18 T cell receptor beta chains were sequenced from one sample in a study of T cells in tuberculosis. Time point meaning: new active TB diagnosis, blood taken before or within 7 days of starting treatment. The data were produced by immunoSEQ multiplex PCR, yet TCRdb's version contains in-frame clones alone and is incomplete. Of roughly 34,000 clones in the sample, about 85% were seen once. The specimen was PBMCs, collected at tuberculosis diagnosis. Receptor source: an adult with tuberculosis.

This clone was observed a single time. This chain's CDR3 is CASSTGDSYNSPLHF. The CDR3 DNA reads TGTGCCAGCAGCACAGGGGATTCCTATAATTCACCCCTCCACTTT. V gene TRBV5-6 combines with J gene TRBJ1-6; TRBD1 matches at 7 bases. CDR3 size: 15 residues. CDR1 is SGHDT and CDR2 is YYEEEE in the germline V gene. V lost 4 bases to trimming and J lost 1 base; unmatched junction nucleotides: 2.

A single count supports this clone. This chain uses TRBV7-8 with TRBJ2-7; tentative D call: TRBD2 (6 bases). CDR1 is SGHVS, CDR2 FQNEAQ, per germline. Trimming took 1 base from V and 1 from J, leaving 8 bases between them. The CDR3 is made up of 14 amino acids. The CDR3 DNA sequence: TGTGCCAGCAGCTTAGGAGGAGGGTCCTACGAGCAGTACTTC. Its protein is CASSLGGGSYEQYF.

This clone showed up just once. The chain combines TRBV4-2 with TRBJ1-2, with TRBD1 matching over 7 bases. The CDR3 loop spans 14 amino acids. V gave up 4 bases and J gave up 8 bases; unmatched junction bases: 10. Germline-derived CDR1 and CDR2 are LGHNA and YNFKEQ. CDR3 protein: CASSRVGGAGGYTF. In DNA form, the CDR3 reads TGTGCCAGCAGCCGCGTAGGGGGCGCGGGAGGCTACACCTTC.

V usage is TRBV6-5 and J usage is TRBJ1-3; 7 nucleotides match TRBD1. The CDR3 covers 14 residues. J gave up 0 bases and V 6 bases, and 2 bases lay outside the gene matches. Looked up from germline, CDR1 is MNHEY and CDR2 is SVGAGI. The CDR3 nucleotides are TGTGCCAGCAGGACAGGGTACTCTGGAAACACCATATATTTT. It is translated as CASRTGYSGNTIYF.

This chain connects TRBV19 to TRBJ1-3; D is ambiguous. Germline V CDR1 and CDR2: LNHDA, SQIVND (reference sequence). The CDR3 length is 14 residues. V lost 5 bases to trimming and J lost 4 bases, with 12 bases between them. The CDR3 region is CASSASGLGNTIYF. Here the CDR3 DNA reads TGTGCCAGTAGTGCCTCAGGTCTCGGAAACACCATATATTTT.

The V call is TRBV7-2, the J call TRBJ2-7; 11 bases line up with TRBD2. The germline gives CDR1 SGHTA, CDR2 FQGNSA. The CDR3 has 15 amino acids. Germline trimming cut 0 bases from V and 2 bases from J; bases unmatched to any gene: 0. CDR3 bases: TGTGCCAGCAGCTTAGCGGGACTAGCGGCCTACGAGCAGTACTTC. Encoded protein: CASSLAGLAAYEQYF.

The chain carries TRBV6-6 and TRBJ2-2; 12 positions agree with TRBD2. The V gene end was trimmed by 6 bases and the J gene end by 9 bases; junction bases not matched to a gene: 8. CDR3 length: 15 residues. Germline V lookup: CDR1 MNHNY, CDR2 SVGAGI (reference sequence). CDR3 bases: TGTGCCAGCAGCCCACGACTAGCGGGGGATAGGGAGCTGTTTTTT. Protein sequence: CASSPRLAGDRELFF.

V gene TRBV30 combines with J gene TRBJ2-1; no clear D. With 3 bases removed from V and 6 bases from J, the gap between germline ends came to 6 bases. Germline V gene lookup returns CDR1 GTSNPN and CDR2 SVGIG (reference sequence). The CDR3 has 11 amino acids. The CDR3 DNA reads as TGTGCCTGGAGATGGGCCAATGAGCAGTTCTTC. Translating it yields CAWRWANEQFF.

The sample holds one count of this clone. The chain has TRBV7-2 and TRBJ2-3; D not resolved. The CDR3 is made up of 13 amino acids. V was cut by 2 bases and J by 2 bases, with 5 bases left in between. Germline CDR1 reads SGHTA; CDR2 reads FQGNSA. CDR3 sequence (DNA): TGTGCCAGCAGCTTATATGTCACAGATACGCAGTATTTT. It codes for CASSLYVTDTQYF.

This chain connects TRBV19 to TRBJ1-1, with D unresolved. The CDR3 sequence is 16 residues long. Trimming took 5 bases from V and 1 from J, leaving 17 bases between them. CDR1 and CDR2 (germline): LNHDA, SQIVND (reference sequence). In DNA, the CDR3 is TGTGCCAGTAGTGCCGGGATTAACCTGCCGAACACTGAAGCTTTCTTT. It encodes CASSAGINLPNTEAFF.

The chain recombines TRBV28 with TRBJ1-2, with D possibly matching TRBD1 (6 bases). The CDR3 is made up of 14 amino acids. The ends were cut back, 5 bases at V and 1 base at J, with 11 bases in the middle. CDR1 is MDHEN, CDR2 SYDVKM, per germline. This CDR3 reads CASSHLRGNYGYTF. In DNA, the CDR3 is TGTGCCAGCAGTCACCTCAGGGGTAACTATGGCTACACCTTC.

The genes are TRBV6-1 and TRBJ1-1; 8 nucleotides match TRBD1. The CDR3 loop spans 14 amino acids. The germline CDR1 and CDR2 sequences are MNHNS and SASEGT. V shed 5 bases, J shed 4 bases, and the junction held 6 bases outside the gene matches. The CDR3 here is CASSTGQGGTEAFF. The CDR3 DNA reads as TGTGCCAGCAGTACTGGACAGGGTGGCACTGAAGCTTTCTTT.

The genes are TRBV5-4 and TRBJ2-3; possibly TRBD2 for D (6 bases). Germline CDR1 SGHNT, CDR2 YYREEE (reference sequence). There are 15 residues in the CDR3. Trimming cost V 4 bases and J 2 bases, with 14 bases left between them. As DNA, the CDR3 is TGTGCCAGCAGCCCGGACTATACTAACACAGATACGCAGTATTTT. Translated: CASSPDYTNTDTQYF.

The rearrangement joins TRBV6-4 to TRBJ2-3; 7 bases line up with TRBD2. Germline loops: CDR1 MRHNA, CDR2 SNTAGT. The CDR3 loop spans 15 amino acids. With V trimmed by 0 bases and J by 2 bases, 2 bases remained unmatched. The CDR3 bases are TGTGCCAGCAGTGACTCTGAGCGGGACACAGATACGCAGTATTTT. It yields the protein CASSDSERDTDTQYF.

The chain recombines TRBV6-5 with TRBJ2-1; 14 bases map to TRBD2. J was trimmed by 7 bases and V by 6 bases; bases with no gene match: 5. This CDR3 has 15 residues. The germline V gene has CDR1 MNHEY and CDR2 SVGAGI. This CDR3 is CASSLGLAGVNEQFF. CDR3 nucleotides: TGTGCCAGCAGCCTGGGACTAGCGGGGGTAAATGAGCAGTTCTTC.

This rearrangement joins TRBV21-1 to TRBJ2-3; the DNA was not compared with TRBD1, the D call given in the table. TRBV21-1 is a known pseudogene. The CDR3 is 18 residues long. In DNA, the CDR3 is TGTGCCAGCAGCATTGGGACAGGGGGCAAGAATAGCACAGATACGCAGTATTTT. Its translation is CASSIGTGGKNSTDTQYF.

The J gene is TRBJ1-1, the V gene TRBV28, with D possibly matching TRBD1 (5 bases). Trimming stripped 3 bases from V and 11 bases from J, with 10 bases between. This CDR3 comprises 11 residues. The germline V gene has CDR1 MDHEN and CDR2 SYDVKM. CDR3 amino acids: CASSLGRWAFF. In DNA form, the CDR3 reads TGTGCCAGCAGTTTGGGGCGATGGGCTTTCTTT.

This chain connects TRBV6-1 to TRBJ1-2; TRBD1 agrees at 7 bases. V was clipped by 6 bases and J by 2 bases; unmatched bases: 3. The germline V gene has CDR1 MNHNS and CDR2 SASEGT. The CDR3 is 13 amino acids. CDR3 loop: CASSLTGNYGYTF. As DNA, the CDR3 is TGTGCCAGCAGCTTGACAGGGAACTATGGCTACACCTTC.